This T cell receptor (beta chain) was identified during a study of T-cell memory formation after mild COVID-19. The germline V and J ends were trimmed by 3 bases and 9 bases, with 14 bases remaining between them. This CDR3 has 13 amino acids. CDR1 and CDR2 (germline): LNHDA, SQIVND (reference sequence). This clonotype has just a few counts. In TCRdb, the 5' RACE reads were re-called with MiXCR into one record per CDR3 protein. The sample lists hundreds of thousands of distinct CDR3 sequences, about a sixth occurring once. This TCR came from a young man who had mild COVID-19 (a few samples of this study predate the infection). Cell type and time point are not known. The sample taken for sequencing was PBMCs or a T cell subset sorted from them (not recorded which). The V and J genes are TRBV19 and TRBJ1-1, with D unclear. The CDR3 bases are TGTGCCAGTAGTATTAACACCTTAAGGAAAGCTTTCTTT. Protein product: CASSINTLRKAFF.